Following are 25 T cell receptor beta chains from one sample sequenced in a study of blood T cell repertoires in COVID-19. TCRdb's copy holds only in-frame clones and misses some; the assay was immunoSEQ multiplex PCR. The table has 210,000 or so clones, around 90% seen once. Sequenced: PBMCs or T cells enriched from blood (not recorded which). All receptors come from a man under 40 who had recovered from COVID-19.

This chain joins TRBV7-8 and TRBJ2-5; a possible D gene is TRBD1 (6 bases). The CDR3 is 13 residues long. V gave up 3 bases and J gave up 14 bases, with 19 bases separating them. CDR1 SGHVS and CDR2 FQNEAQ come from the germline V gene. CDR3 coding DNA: TGTGCCAGCAGCTTTGATGGGGGCCAAATCCCCTACTTC. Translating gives CASSFDGGQIPYF.

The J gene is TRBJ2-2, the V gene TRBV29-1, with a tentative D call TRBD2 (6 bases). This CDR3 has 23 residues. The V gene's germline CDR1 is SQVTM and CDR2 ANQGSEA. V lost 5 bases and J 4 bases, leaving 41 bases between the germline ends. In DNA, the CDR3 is TGCAGCGTTTCGCACCACGGGTACCACCGAACTCCTAGACTAGGAGCGAGCACCGGGGAGCTGTTTTTT. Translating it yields CSVSHHGYHRTPRLGASTGELFF.

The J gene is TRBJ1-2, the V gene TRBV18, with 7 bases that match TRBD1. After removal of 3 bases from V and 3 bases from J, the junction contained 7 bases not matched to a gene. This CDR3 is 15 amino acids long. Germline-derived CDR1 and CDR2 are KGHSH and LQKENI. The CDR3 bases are TGTGCCAGCTCACCTTCCGGGACAGTGGACTATGGCTACACCTTC. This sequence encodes CASSPSGTVDYGYTF.

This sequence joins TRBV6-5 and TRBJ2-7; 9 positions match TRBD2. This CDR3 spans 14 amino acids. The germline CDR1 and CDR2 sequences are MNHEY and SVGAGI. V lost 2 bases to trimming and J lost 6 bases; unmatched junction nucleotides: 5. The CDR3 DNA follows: TGTGCCAGCAGTTACGTCCTAGCGGGACGCGAGCAGTACTTC. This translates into CASSYVLAGREQYF.

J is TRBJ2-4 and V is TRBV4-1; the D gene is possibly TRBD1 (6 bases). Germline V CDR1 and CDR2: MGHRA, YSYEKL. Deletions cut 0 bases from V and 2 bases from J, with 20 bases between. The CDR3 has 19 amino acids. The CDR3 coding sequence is TGCGCCAGCAGCCAAGAGTCGGCCGGACAGTCGGGTTCCAAAAACATTCAGTACTTC. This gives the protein CASSQESAGQSGSKNIQYF.

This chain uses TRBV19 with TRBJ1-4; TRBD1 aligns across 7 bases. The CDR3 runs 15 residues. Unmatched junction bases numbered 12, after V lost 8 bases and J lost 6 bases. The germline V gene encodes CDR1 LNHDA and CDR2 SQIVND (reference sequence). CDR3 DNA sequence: TGTGCCAGTCGGGACAGCCCATCCTTGTATGAAAAACTGTTTTTT. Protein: CASRDSPSLYEKLFF.

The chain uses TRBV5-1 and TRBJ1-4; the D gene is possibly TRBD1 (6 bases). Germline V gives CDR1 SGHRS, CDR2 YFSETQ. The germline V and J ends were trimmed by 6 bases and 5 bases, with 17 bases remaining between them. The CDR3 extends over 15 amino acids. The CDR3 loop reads CASNIGGDANEKLFF. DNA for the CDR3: TGCGCCAGCAATATAGGGGGGGACGCGAATGAAAAACTGTTTTTT. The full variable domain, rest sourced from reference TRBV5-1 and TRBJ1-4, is KAGVTQTPRYLIKTRGQQVTLSCSPISGHRSVSWYQQTPGQGLQFLFEYFSETQRNKGNFPGRFSGRQFSNSRSEMNVSTLELGDSALYLCASNIGGDANEKLFFGSGTQLSVL.

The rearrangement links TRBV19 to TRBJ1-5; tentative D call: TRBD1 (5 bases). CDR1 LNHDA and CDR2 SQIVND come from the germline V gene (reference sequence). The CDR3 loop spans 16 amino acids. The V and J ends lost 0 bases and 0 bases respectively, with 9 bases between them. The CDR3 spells CASSIEQAISNQPQHF. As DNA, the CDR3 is TGTGCCAGTAGTATAGAACAGGCCATTAGCAATCAGCCCCAGCATTTT.

CDR3 protein: CASDPSGSSYEQYF. The CDR3 DNA reads TGTGCCAGCGACCCGAGCGGGAGCTCCTACGAGCAGTACTTC. This chain links TRBV2 with TRBJ2-7, with 8 bases lining up with TRBD2. J was trimmed by 0 bases and V by 8 bases; bases with no gene match: 6. This CDR3 is 14 amino acids long. Germline-derived CDR1 and CDR2 are SNHLY and FYNNEI.

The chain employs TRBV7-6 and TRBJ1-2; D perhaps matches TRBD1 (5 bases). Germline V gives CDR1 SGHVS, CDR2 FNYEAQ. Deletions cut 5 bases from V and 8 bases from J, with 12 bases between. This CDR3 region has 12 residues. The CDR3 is CASSAGKVGYTF. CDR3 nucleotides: TGTGCCAGCAGCGCAGGGAAGGTGGGCTACACCTTC.

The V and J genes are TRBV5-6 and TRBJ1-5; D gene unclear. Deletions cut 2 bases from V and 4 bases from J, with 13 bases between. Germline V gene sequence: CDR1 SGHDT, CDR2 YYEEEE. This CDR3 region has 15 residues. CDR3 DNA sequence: TGTGCCAGCAGCTTAGGACGGGAATTAAATCAGCCCCAGCATTTT. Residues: CASSLGRELNQPQHF. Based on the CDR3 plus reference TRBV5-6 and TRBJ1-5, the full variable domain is DAGVTQSPTHLIKTRGQQVTLRCSPKSGHDTVSWYQQALGQGPQFIFQYYEEEERQRGNFPDRFSGHQFPNYSSELNVNALLLGDSALYLCASSLGRELNQPQHFGDGTRLSIL.

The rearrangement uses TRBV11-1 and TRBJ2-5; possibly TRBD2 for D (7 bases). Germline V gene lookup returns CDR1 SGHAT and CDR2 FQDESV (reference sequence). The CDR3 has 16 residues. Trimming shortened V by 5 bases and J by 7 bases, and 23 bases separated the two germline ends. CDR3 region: CASSPGGGPSLGTQYF. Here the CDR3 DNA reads TGTGCCAGCAGCCCGGGCGGGGGCCCGAGTTTAGGGACCCAGTACTTC. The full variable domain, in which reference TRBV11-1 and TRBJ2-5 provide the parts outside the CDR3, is EAEVAQSPRYKITEKSQAVAFWCDPISGHATLYWYRQILGQGPELLVQFQDESVVDDSQLPKDRFSAERLKGVDSTLKIQPAELGDSAMYLCASSPGGGPSLGTQYFGPGTRLLVL.

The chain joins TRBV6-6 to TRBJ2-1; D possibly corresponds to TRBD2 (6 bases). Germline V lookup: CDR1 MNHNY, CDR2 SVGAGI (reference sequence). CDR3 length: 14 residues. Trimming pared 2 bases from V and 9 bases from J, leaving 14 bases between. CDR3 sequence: CASSYTRELPEQFF. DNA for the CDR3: TGTGCCAGCAGTTACACCCGGGAGTTGCCTGAGCAGTTCTTC.

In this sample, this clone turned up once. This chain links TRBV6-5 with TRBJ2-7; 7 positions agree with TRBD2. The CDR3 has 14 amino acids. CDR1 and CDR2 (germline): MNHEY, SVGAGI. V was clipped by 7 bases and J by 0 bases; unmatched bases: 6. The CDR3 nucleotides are TGTGCCAGCAACCGGGGGGATAGCTCCTACGAGCAGTACTTC. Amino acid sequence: CASNRGDSSYEQYF.

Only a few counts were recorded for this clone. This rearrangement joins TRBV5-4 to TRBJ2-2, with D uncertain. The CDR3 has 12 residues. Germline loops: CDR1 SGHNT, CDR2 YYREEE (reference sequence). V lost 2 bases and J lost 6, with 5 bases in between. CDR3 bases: TGTGCCAGCAGCTTCCCGGCCGGGGAGCTGTTTTTT. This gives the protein CASSFPAGELFF.

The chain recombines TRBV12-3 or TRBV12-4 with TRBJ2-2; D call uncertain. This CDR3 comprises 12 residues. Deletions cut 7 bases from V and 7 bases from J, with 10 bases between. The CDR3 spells CASTMSGGELFF. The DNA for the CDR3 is TGTGCCAGCACCATGTCCGGCGGGGAGCTGTTTTTT.

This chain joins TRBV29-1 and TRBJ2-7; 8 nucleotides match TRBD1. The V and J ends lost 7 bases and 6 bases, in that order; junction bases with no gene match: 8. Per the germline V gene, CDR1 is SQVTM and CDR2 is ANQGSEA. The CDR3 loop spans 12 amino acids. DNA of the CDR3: TGCAGCGCAGGACCCGGACAGGGCGAGCAGTACTTC. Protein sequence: CSAGPGQGEQYF.

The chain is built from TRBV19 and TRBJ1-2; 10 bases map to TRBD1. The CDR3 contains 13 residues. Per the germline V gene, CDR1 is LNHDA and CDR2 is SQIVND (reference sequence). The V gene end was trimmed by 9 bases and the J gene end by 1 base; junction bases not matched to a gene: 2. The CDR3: CASGTGVNYGYTF. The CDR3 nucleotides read TGTGCCAGCGGGACAGGGGTTAACTATGGCTACACCTTC.

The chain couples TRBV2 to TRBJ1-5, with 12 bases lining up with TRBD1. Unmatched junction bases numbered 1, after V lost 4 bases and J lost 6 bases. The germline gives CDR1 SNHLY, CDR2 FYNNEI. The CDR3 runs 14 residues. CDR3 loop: CASSGGQGAQPQHF. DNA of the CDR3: TGTGCCAGCAGTGGGGGACAGGGGGCTCAGCCCCAGCATTTT.

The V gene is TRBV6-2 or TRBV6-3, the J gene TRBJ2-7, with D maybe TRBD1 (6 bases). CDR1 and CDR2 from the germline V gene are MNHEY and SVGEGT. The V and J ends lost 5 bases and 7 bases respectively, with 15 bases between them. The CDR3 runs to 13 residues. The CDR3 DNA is TGTGCCAGCAGTAGGACAGAGCGTCCGGAGCAGTACTTC. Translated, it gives CASSRTERPEQYF.

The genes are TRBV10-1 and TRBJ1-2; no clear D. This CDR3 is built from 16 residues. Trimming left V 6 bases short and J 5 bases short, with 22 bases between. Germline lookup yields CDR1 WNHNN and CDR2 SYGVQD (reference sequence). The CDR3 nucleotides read TGCGCCAGCAGCGTTATTCTGCCCGGAGAACCATATGGCTACACCTTC. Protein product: CASSVILPGEPYGYTF.

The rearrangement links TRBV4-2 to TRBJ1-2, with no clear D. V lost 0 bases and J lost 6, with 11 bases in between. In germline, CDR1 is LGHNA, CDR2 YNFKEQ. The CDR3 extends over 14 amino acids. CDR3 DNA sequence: TGTGCCAGCAGCCAAGATCTGGCAGCGGATGGCTACACCTTC. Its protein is CASSQDLAADGYTF.

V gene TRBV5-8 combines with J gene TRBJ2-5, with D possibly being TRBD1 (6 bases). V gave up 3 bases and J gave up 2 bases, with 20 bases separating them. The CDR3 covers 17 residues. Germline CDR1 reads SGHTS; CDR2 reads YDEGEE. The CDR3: CASSYFSDSRSQETQYF. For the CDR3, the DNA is TGTGCCAGCAGCTATTTTTCGGACAGTCGTTCGCAAGAGACCCAGTACTTC.

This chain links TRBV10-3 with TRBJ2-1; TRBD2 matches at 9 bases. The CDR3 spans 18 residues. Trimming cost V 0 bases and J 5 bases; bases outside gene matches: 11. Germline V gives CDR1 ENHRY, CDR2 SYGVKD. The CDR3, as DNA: TGTGCCATCAGTGAGTCGAAAGTAGCGGGAGTAAGTAACAATGAGCAGTTCTTC. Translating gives CAISESKVAGVSNNEQFF.

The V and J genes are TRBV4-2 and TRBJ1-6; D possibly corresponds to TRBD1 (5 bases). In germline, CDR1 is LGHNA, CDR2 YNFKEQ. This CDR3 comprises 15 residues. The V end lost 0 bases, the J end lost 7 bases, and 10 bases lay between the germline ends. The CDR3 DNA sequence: TGTGCCAGCAGCCAAGAAAGGGGCGTAAATTCACCCCTCCACTTT. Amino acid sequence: CASSQERGVNSPLHF.